The 25 T cell receptor beta chains below all came from one sample that was sequenced in a study of T cells in Graves' hyperthyroidism and ophthalmopathy. Amplification targeted TCR beta CDR3 regions from RNA transcripts. The TCR CDR3 first-round RT-PCR relied on the HTBI primer set. TCRdb recomputed calls from the multiplex PCR reads with MiXCR, one row per CDR3 protein. The sample carries 500,000 to 600,000 distinct CDR3 sequences, less than 20% recorded once. What was sequenced was blood. The receptors stem from a man aged 35-49 years with Graves' ophthalmopathy.

This clonotype was counted between two and nine times. V gene TRBV28 combines with J gene TRBJ2-2; D may be TRBD1 or TRBD2 (6 bases each). Germline V gene sequence: CDR1 MDHEN, CDR2 SYDVKM. Trimming cost V 5 bases and J 6 bases, with 13 bases left between them. This CDR3 spans 14 amino acids. In nucleotides, the CDR3 is TGTGCCAGCAGTATACAGGGAGGATCCGGGGAGCTGTTTTTT. Translation: CASSIQGGSGELFF.

The J gene is TRBJ2-7, the V gene TRBV6-9; D might be TRBD1 (6 bases). The CDR3 sequence is 13 residues long. Per germline, CDR1 MNHGY and CDR2 SVAAGI. V was shortened by 1 base and J by 6 bases, with 10 bases between the two germline ends. The CDR3 sequence: CASSYLQGREQYF. The CDR3 DNA reads as TGTGCCAGCAGTTATTTACAGGGCCGCGAGCAGTACTTC.

This clonotype was observed many times. CDR3 DNA: TGTGCCTGGACCGACAGGGAGTGGGCTTTCTTT. Translation gives CAWTDREWAFF. The gene calls are TRBV30 and TRBJ1-1; 7 bases are shared with TRBD1. Germline lookup yields CDR1 GTSNPN and CDR2 SVGIG (reference sequence). Trimming cost V 4 bases and J 11 bases; bases outside gene matches: 7. This CDR3 is 11 amino acids long.

This clonotype was detected many times. The chain recombines TRBV11-2 with TRBJ2-6; weak D call: TRBD2 (6 bases). V lost 5 bases and J lost 0, with 14 bases in between. CDR1 is SGHAT and CDR2 is FQNNGV in the germline V gene. CDR3 length: 17 residues. The CDR3 DNA reads as TGTGCCAGCAGCCCCCTGGAGGGGCGCTCTGGGGCCAACGTCCTGACTTTC. The encoded protein is CASSPLEGRSGANVLTF. The full variable domain, with the rest looked up from reference TRBV11-2 and TRBJ2-6, is EAGVAQSPRYKIIEKRQSVAFWCNPISGHATLYWYQQILGQGPKLLIQFQNNGVVDDSQLPKDRFSAERLKGVDSTLKIQPAKLEDSAVYLCASSPLEGRSGANVLTFGAGSRLTVL.

The CDR3 DNA sequence: TGTGCCAGCTCCCAGACCTCTGGGGCCAACGTCCTGACTTTC. This translates into CASSQTSGANVLTF. The chain recombines TRBV7-9 with TRBJ2-6, with D uncertain. Per the germline V gene, CDR1 is SEHNR and CDR2 is FQNEAQ (reference sequence). V was cut by 8 bases and J by 0 bases, with 8 bases left in between. The length of the CDR3 is 14 residues.

This clonotype appeared many times. The rearrangement links TRBV28 to TRBJ2-7; 7 positions agree with TRBD2. The CDR3 length is 15 residues. CDR1 is MDHEN, CDR2 SYDVKM, per germline. J was trimmed by 1 base and V by 5 bases; bases with no gene match: 8. This CDR3 reads CASSPTSALSYEQYF. In nucleotides, the CDR3 is TGTGCCAGCAGTCCTACTAGCGCACTTTCCTACGAGCAGTACTTC.

This chain connects TRBV15 to TRBJ2-7, with D perhaps matching TRBD1 (6 bases). Germline values: CDR1 LNHNV, CDR2 YYDKDF (reference sequence). V was cut by 1 base and J by 0 bases, with 7 bases left in between. CDR3 size: 14 residues. CDR3 in DNA: TGTGCCACCAGCAGAGGACAGGCCTCCTACGAGCAGTACTTC. Translation: CATSRGQASYEQYF.

V and J are TRBV6-1 and TRBJ2-4; D gene uncertain. Trimming cost V 5 bases and J 10 bases, with 21 bases left between them. The V gene's germline CDR1 is MNHNS and CDR2 SASEGT. The CDR3 is 15 residues long. CDR3 amino acids: CASSPPGGVALIQYF. In DNA form, the CDR3 reads TGTGCCAGCAGTCCACCTGGTGGGGTGGCCCTGATTCAGTACTTC.

This clonotype showed up just a few times. V gene TRBV6-6 combines with J gene TRBJ2-7; no clear D gene. The V and J ends lost 1 base and 5 bases respectively, with 9 bases between them. From germline, CDR1 is MNHNY and CDR2 SVGAGI (reference sequence). The CDR3 length is 13 residues. CDR3 DNA sequence: TGTGCCAGCAGTTACTATCCCACTGACGAGCAGTACTTC. This translates into CASSYYPTDEQYF.

Many counts were recorded for this clonotype. The chain carries TRBV20-1 and TRBJ1-6, with 9 bases lining up with TRBD1. The CDR3 length is 13 residues. CDR1 is DFQATT, CDR2 SNEGSKA, per germline (reference sequence). The V segment lost 5 bases and the J segment 7 bases; nucleotides outside the gene matches: 3. This CDR3 reads CSASGTGNSPLHF. The CDR3 coding sequence is TGCAGTGCTTCCGGGACAGGGAATTCACCCCTCCACTTT.

This clonotype was picked up a small number of times. The genes are TRBV10-3 and TRBJ2-7; 10 positions agree with TRBD1. This CDR3 is 14 amino acids long. Trimming took 4 bases from V and 5 from J; bases not matched to a gene: 5. CDR1 is ENHRY and CDR2 is SYGVKD in the germline V gene. The CDR3 loop is CAISGQGAVHEQYF. CDR3 DNA sequence: TGTGCCATCAGTGGACAGGGGGCGGTGCACGAGCAGTACTTC.

The chain recombines TRBV11-2 with TRBJ1-6; D possibly corresponds to TRBD1 (6 bases). CDR1 is SGHAT, CDR2 FQNNGV, per germline. This CDR3 has 12 amino acids. V was shortened by 3 bases and J by 13 bases, with 10 bases between the two germline ends. The CDR3 is CASSFTGLPLHF. The CDR3, as DNA: TGTGCCAGCAGCTTTACAGGGCTTCCCCTCCACTTT.

This clonotype has a handful of counts. The rearrangement joins TRBV7-8 to TRBJ2-7, with TRBD1 as a possible D gene (5 bases). CDR3 length equals 16 residues. The germline V gene encodes CDR1 SGHVS and CDR2 FQNEAQ. V dropped 5 bases and J dropped 2 bases, with 19 bases sitting between them. The CDR3 DNA sequence: TGTGCCAGCAGCCAAGATGGGGCAGGGTATACCTACGAGCAGTACTTC. Protein: CASSQDGAGYTYEQYF.

This chain connects TRBV6-2 or TRBV6-3 to TRBJ1-5; TRBD1 is a possible D gene (5 bases). The CDR3 is made up of 13 amino acids. Trimming took off 5 bases at V and 6 bases at J, with 11 bases between the two ends. Germline V gene data show CDR1 as MNHEY and CDR2 as SVGEGT. In nucleotides, the CDR3 is TGTGCCAGCAGTCCCGGGGGGATTCAGCCCCAGCATTTT. It yields the protein CASSPGGIQPQHF.

This clonotype was counted between two and nine times. This chain joins TRBV6-1 and TRBJ2-5, with 13 nucleotides matching TRBD2. The V segment lost 5 bases and the J segment 2 bases; nucleotides outside the gene matches: 8. Per germline, CDR1 MNHNS and CDR2 SASEGT. The CDR3 contains 17 residues. CDR3 sequence (DNA): TGTGCCAGCAGTTTGGGGACTAGCGGGATGGGTCAAGAGACCCAGTACTTC. Protein: CASSLGTSGMGQETQYF.

This clonotype was seen repeatedly, ten times or more. V and J are TRBV11-2 and TRBJ1-5; D is undetermined. CDR1 SGHAT and CDR2 FQNNGV come from the germline V gene. V lost 0 bases and J 10 bases, leaving 13 bases between the germline ends. This CDR3 comprises 14 residues. CDR3 loop: CASSLDGGSGPQHF. In nucleotides, the CDR3 is TGTGCCAGCAGCTTAGATGGAGGGAGCGGCCCCCAGCATTTT.

The chain employs TRBV6-2 or TRBV6-3 and TRBJ1-5; D call uncertain. The CDR3 totals 13 residues. The germline CDR1 and CDR2 sequences are MNHEY and SVGEGT. The ends were cut back, 5 bases at V and 7 bases at J, with 12 bases in the middle. CDR3 residues: CASSDTPRQPQHF. In DNA form, the CDR3 reads TGTGCCAGCAGTGATACTCCGAGACAGCCCCAGCATTTT.

The CDR3 reads CASSSGQKNEKLFF. Here the CDR3 DNA reads TGTGCCAGTAGTAGCGGACAGAAAAATGAAAAACTGTTTTTT. J is TRBJ1-4 and V is TRBV19; D perhaps matches TRBD1 (6 bases). CDR3 length: 14 amino acids. Germline CDR1 and CDR2: LNHDA and SQIVND (reference sequence). Trimming stripped 4 bases from V and 5 bases from J, with 11 bases between.

For this clonotype: Just one base apart from a much larger clone, this may be a read error. This chain connects TRBV7-2 to TRBJ2-7, with TRBD1 as a possible D gene (5 bases). This CDR3 comprises 16 residues. The germline V gene encodes CDR1 SGHTA and CDR2 FQGNSA. CDR3 amino acids: CASSGHEDTLSCEQYF. CDR3 DNA: TGTGCCAGCAGCGGACACGAGGATACTCTCTCCTGCGAGCAGTACTTC.

The chain joins TRBV14 to TRBJ2-7; D remains ambiguous. The CDR3 contains 15 residues. V lost 2 bases, J lost 4 bases, and 15 bases lay in between. The germline CDR1 and CDR2 sequences are SGHDN and FVKESK. CDR3 coding DNA: TGTGCCAGCAGCCAATGGGTCGGGCTGCGTTACGAGCAGTACTTC. It codes for CASSQWVGLRYEQYF.

The V and J genes are TRBV28 and TRBJ1-4; D unresolved. Germline CDR1 reads MDHEN; CDR2 reads SYDVKM. V was cut by 3 bases and J by 4 bases, with 12 bases left in between. This CDR3 has 15 amino acids. CDR3 loop: CASSFSGQFNEKLFF. In DNA, the CDR3 is TGTGCCAGCAGTTTCTCTGGGCAGTTTAATGAAAAACTGTTTTTT. The full variable domain, in which reference TRBV28 and TRBJ1-4 provide the parts outside the CDR3, is DVKVTQSSRYLVKRTGEKVFLECVQDMDHENMFWYRQDPGLGLRLIYFSYDVKMKEKGDIPEGYSVSREKKERFSLILESASTNQTSMYLCASSFSGQFNEKLFFGSGTQLSVL.

This chain links TRBV7-2 with TRBJ1-5, with D hard to call. V was pared by 6 bases and J by 6 bases, with 12 bases between. Germline-derived CDR1 and CDR2 are SGHTA and FQGNSA. The CDR3 has 13 amino acids. CDR3 sequence reads: CASSQESGQPQHF. The CDR3 bases are TGTGCCAGCAGTCAAGAGTCAGGTCAGCCCCAGCATTTT.

The rearrangement links TRBV7-9 to TRBJ2-7, with D unclear. This CDR3 has 13 residues. V was pared by 2 bases and J by 6 bases, with 11 bases between. Per germline, CDR1 SEHNR and CDR2 FQNEAQ (reference sequence). CDR3 residues: CASSLNRSIEQYF. CDR3 nucleotide sequence: TGTGCCAGCAGCTTAAATAGGAGTATCGAGCAGTACTTC.

This clonotype appeared many times. This rearrangement joins TRBV7-2 to TRBJ2-5; 15 bases fit TRBD2. Germline CDR1 is SGHTA and CDR2 is FQGNSA. The CDR3 has 16 amino acids. V lost 5 bases, J lost 4 bases, and 5 bases stayed unmatched. The CDR3 reads CASSGRTSGRVETQYF. CDR3 sequence (DNA): TGTGCCAGCAGCGGACGGACTAGCGGGAGGGTAGAGACCCAGTACTTC.

J is TRBJ2-7 and V is TRBV10-2; 9 positions agree with TRBD1. Germline assignment: CDR1 WSHSY and CDR2 SAAADI. Trimming cost V 7 bases and J 1 base; bases outside gene matches: 5. CDR3 size: 14 residues. The CDR3 DNA reads TGCGCCAGCAAACCGGGACAGGGATCCTACGAGCAGTACTTC. Translated: CASKPGQGSYEQYF.